This T cell receptor beta chain was sequenced for a study of metastatic and nonmetastatic thyroid tumors. With MiXCR, TCRdb reprocessed the PCR reads. The sample shows roughly 20,000 clones, approximately 28% of them seen only once. No patient received treatment before thyroid surgery. This clone was counted between two and nine times. Source material: tumor tissue. This TCR derives from a male donor with papillary thyroid cancer or a benign thyroid nodule (not recorded which). Some clones in this sample may be carry-over from other donors' samples.

The CDR3 protein is CASRTGGARTEAFF. The CDR3 nucleotides are TGTGCCAGCAGGACAGGGGGCGCGAGGACTGAAGCTTTCTTT. The rearrangement uses TRBV6-1 and TRBJ1-1, with 10 bases fitting TRBD1. V trimming: 6 bases; J trimming: 5 bases; junction bases outside the gene matches: 6. CDR3 length equals 14 residues. Germline V gene data show CDR1 as MNHNS and CDR2 as SASEGT.